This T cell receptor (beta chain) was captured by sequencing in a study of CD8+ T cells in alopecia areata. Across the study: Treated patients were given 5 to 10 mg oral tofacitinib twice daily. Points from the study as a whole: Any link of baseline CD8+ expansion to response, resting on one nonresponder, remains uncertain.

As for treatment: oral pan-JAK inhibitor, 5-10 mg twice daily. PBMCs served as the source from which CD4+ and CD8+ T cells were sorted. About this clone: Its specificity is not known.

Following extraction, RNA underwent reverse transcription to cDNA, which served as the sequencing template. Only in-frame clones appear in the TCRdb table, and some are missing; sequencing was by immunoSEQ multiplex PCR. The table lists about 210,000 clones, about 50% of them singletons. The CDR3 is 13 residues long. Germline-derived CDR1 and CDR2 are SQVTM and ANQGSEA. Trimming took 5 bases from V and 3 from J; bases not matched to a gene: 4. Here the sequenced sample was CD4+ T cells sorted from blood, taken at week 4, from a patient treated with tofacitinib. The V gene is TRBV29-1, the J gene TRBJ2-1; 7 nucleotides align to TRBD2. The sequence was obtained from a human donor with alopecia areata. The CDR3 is CSVPSGGYNEQFF. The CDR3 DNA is TGCAGCGTTCCGTCGGGGGGCTACAATGAGCAGTTCTTC.